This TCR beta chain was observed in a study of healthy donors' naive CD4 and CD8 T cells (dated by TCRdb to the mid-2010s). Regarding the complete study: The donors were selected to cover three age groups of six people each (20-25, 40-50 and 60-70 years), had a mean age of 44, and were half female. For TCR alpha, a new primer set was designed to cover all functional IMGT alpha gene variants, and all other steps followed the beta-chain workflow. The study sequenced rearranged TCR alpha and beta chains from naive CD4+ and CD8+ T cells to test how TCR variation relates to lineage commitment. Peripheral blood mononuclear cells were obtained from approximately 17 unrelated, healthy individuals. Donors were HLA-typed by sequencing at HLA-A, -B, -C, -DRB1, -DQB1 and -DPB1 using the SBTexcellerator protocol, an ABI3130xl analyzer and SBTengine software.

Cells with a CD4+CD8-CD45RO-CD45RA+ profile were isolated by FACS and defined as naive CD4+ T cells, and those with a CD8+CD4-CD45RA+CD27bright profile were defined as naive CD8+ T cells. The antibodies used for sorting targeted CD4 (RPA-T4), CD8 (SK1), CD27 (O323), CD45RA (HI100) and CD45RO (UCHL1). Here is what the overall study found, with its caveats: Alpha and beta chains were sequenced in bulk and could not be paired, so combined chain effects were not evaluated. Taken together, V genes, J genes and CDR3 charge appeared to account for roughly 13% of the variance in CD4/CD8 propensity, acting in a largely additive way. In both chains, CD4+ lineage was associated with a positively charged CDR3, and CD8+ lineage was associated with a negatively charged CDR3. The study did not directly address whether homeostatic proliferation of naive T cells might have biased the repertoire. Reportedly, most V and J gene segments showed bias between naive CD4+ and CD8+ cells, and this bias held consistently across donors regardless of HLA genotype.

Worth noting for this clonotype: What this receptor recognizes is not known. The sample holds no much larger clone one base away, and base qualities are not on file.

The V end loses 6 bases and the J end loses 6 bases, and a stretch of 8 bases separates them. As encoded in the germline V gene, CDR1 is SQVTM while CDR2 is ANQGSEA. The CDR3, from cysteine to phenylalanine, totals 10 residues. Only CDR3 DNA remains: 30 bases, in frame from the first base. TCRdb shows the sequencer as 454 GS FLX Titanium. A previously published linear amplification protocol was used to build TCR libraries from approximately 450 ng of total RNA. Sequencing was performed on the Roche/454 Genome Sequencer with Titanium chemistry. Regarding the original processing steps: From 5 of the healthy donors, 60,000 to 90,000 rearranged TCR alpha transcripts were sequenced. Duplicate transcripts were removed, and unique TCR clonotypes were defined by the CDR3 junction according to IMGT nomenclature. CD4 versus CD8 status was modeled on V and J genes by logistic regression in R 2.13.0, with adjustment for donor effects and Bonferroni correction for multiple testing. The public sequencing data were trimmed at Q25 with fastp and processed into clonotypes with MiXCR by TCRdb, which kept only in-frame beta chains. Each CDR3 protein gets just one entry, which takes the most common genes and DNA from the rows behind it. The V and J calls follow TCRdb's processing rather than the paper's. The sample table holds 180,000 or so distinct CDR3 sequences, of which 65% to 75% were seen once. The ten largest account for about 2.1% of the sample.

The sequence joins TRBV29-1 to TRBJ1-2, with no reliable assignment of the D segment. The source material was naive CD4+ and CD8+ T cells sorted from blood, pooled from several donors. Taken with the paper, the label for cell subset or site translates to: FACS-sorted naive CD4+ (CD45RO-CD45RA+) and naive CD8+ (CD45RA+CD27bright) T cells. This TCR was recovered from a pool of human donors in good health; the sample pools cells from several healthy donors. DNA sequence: TGCAGCGTCGGGGAGGATGGCTACACCTTC. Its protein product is CSVGEDGYTF.